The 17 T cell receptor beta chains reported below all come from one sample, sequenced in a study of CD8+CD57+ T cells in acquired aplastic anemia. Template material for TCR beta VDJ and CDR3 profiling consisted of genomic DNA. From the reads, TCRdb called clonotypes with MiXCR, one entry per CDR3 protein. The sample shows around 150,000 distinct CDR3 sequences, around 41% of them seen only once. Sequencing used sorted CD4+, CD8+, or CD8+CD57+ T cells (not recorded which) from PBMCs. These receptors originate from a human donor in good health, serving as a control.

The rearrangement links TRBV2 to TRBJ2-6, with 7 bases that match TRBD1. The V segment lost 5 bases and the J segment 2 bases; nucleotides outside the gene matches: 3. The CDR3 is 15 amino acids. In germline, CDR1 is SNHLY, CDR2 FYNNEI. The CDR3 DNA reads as TGTGCCAGCAGTTCCGGGACAGCTGGGGCCAACGTCCTGACTTTC. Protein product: CASSSGTAGANVLTF.

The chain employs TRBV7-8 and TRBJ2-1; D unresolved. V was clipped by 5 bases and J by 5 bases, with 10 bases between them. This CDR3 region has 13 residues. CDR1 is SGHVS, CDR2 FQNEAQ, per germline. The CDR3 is CASSLGLHNEQFF. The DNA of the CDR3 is TGTGCCAGCAGCCTCGGGCTGCACAATGAGCAGTTCTTC.

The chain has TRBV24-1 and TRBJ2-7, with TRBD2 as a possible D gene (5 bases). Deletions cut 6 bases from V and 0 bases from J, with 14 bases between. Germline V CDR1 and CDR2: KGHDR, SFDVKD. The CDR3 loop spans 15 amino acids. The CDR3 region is CATSLRGSSSYEQYF. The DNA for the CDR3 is TGTGCCACCAGTTTACGGGGATCTAGCTCCTACGAGCAGTACTTC.

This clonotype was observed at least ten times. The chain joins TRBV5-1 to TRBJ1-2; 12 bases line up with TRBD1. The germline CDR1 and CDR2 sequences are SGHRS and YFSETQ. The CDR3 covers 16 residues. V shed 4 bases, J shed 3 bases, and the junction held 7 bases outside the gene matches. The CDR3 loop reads CASSPGTGGRDYGYTF. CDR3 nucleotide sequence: TGCGCCAGCAGCCCCGGGACAGGGGGCAGAGACTATGGCTACACCTTC.

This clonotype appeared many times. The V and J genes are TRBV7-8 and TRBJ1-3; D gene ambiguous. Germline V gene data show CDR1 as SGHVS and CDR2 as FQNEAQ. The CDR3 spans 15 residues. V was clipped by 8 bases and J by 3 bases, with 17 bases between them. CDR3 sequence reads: CASGVPALGGNTIYF. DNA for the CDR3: TGTGCCAGCGGAGTCCCCGCTTTGGGTGGAAACACCATATATTTT.

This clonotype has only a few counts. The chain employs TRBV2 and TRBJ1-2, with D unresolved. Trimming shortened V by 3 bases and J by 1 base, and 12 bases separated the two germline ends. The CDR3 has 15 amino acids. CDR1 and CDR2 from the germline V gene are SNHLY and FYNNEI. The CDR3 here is CASSESLGNNYGYTF. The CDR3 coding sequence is TGTGCCAGCAGTGAGAGTCTCGGCAATAACTATGGCTACACCTTC.

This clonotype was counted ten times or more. This chain's CDR3 is CSVAALSGNTIYF. CDR3 DNA: TGCAGCGTGGCGGCCCTCTCTGGAAACACCATATATTTT. J is TRBJ1-3 and V is TRBV29-1; D uncertain. CDR3 length equals 13 residues. Germline CDR1 SQVTM, CDR2 ANQGSEA. The ends were cut back, 6 bases at V and 0 bases at J, with 9 bases in the middle.

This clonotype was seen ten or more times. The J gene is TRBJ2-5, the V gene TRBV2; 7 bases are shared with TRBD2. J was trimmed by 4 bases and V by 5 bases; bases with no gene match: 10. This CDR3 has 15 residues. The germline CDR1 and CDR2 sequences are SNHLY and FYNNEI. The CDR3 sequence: CASSLSSGRIETQYF. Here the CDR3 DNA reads TGTGCCAGCAGTCTTTCGTCCGGGAGGATAGAGACCCAGTACTTC.

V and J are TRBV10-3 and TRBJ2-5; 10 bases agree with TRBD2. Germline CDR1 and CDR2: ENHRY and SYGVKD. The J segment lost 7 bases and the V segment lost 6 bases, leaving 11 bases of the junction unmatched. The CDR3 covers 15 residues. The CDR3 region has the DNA TGTGCCATCAGGAGAGGACTAGCGGAAGGAGGGACCCAGTACTTC. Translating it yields CAIRRGLAEGGTQYF.

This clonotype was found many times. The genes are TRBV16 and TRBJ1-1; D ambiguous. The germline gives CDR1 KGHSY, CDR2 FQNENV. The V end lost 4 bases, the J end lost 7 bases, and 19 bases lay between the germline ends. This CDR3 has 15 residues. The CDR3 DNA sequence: TGTGCCAGCAGCCTAAAAGCCCCGGAGGAAGGTGAAGCTTTCTTT. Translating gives CASSLKAPEEGEAFF.

The CDR3 nucleotides are TGTGCCAGCACCAACAGGGCAGATACGCAGTATTTT. Protein sequence: CASTNRADTQYF. The rearrangement joins TRBV9 to TRBJ2-3; tentatively, D is TRBD1 (6 bases). V was cut by 6 bases and J by 4 bases, with 9 bases left in between. CDR1 and CDR2 from the germline V gene are SGDLS and YYNGEE. This CDR3 comprises 12 residues.

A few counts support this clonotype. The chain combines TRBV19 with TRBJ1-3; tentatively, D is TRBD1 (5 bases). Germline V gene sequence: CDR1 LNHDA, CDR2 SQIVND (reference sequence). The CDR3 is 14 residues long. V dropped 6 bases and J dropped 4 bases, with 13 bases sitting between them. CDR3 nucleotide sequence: TGTGCCAGTAGCTCAAGGGGTTACGGAAACACCATATATTTT. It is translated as CASSSRGYGNTIYF.

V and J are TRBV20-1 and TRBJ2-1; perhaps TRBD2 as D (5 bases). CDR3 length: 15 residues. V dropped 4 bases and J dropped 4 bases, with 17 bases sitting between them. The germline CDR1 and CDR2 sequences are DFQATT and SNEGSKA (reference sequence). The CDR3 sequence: CSAKITGNLYNEQFF. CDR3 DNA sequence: TGCAGTGCTAAAATAACCGGGAACCTATACAATGAGCAGTTCTTC.

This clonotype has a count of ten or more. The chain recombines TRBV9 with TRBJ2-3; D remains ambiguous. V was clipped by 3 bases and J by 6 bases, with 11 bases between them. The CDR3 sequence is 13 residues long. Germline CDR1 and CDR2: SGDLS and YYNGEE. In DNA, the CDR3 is TGTGCCAGCAGCGGCCGCCCCTGGGATACGCAGTATTTT. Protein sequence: CASSGRPWDTQYF.

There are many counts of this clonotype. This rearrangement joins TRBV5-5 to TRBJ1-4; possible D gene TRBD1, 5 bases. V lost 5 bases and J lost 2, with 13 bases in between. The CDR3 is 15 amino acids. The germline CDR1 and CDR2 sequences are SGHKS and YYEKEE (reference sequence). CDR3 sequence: CASRPGLGTNEKLFF. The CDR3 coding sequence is TGTGCCAGCAGACCAGGGTTAGGGACTAATGAAAAACTGTTTTTT. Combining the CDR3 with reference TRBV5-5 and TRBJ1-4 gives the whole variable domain DAGVTQSPTHLIKTRGQQVTLRCSPISGHKSVSWYQQVLGQGPQFIFQYYEKEERGRGNFPDRFSARQFPNYSSELNVNALLLGDSALYLCASRPGLGTNEKLFFGSGTQLSVL.

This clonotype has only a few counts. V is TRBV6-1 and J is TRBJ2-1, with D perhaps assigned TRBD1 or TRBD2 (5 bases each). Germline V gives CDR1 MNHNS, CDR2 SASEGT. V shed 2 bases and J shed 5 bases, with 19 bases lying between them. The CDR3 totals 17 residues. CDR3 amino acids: CASSETFRGRYDNEQFF. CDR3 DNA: TGTGCCAGCAGTGAAACATTCCGGGGCCGGTATGACAATGAGCAGTTCTTC.

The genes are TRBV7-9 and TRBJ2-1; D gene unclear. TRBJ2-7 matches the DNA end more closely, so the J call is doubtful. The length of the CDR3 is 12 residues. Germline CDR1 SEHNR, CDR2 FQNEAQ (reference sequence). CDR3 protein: CASSLNVHEQYF. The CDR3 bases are TGTGCCAGCAGCTTAAACGTCCACGAGCAGTACTTC.